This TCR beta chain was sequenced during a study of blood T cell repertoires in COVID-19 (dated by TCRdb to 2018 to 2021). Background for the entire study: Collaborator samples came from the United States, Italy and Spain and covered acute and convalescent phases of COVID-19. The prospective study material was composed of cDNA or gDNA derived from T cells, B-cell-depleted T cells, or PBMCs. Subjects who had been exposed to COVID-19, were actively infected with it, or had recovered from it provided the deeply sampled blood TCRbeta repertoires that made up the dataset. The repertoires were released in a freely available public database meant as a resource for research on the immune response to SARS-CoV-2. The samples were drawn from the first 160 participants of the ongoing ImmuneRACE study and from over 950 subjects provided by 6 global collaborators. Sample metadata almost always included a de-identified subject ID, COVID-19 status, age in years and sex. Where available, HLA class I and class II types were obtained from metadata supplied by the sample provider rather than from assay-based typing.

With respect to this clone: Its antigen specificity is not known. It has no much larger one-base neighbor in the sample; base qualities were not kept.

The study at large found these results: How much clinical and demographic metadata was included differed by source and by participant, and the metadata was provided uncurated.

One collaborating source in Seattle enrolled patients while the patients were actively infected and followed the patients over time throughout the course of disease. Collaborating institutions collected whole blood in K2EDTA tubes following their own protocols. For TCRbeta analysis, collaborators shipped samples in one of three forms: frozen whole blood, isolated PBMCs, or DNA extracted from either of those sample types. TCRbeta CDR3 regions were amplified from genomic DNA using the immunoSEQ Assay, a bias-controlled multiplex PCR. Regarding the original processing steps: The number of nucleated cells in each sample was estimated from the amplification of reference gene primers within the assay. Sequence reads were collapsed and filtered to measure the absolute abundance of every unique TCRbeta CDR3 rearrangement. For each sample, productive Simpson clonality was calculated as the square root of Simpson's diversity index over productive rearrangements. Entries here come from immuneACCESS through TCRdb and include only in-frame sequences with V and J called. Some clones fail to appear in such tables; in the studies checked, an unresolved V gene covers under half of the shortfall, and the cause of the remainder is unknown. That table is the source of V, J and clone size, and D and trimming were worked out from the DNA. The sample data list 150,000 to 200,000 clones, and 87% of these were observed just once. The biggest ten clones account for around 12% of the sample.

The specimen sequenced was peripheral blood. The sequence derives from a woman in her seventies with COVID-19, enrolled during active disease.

In nucleotide form, the sequence is TGTGCCAGCAGCTTAACCCAGGGTGGAACTGAAGCTTTCTTT. Translation gives CASSLTQGGTEAFF. The chain couples TRBV11-1 to TRBJ1-1, and possibly TRBD1, on 5 matching bases. Its CDR3 holds 14 amino acids, cysteine through phenylalanine. CDR3 DNA only is kept here, 42 bases in frame from base 1. V and J lose 2 bases and 5 bases, and a span of 12 bases separates them. The CDR1 and CDR2 encoded by the germline V gene (reference sequence) are SGHAT and FQDESV.